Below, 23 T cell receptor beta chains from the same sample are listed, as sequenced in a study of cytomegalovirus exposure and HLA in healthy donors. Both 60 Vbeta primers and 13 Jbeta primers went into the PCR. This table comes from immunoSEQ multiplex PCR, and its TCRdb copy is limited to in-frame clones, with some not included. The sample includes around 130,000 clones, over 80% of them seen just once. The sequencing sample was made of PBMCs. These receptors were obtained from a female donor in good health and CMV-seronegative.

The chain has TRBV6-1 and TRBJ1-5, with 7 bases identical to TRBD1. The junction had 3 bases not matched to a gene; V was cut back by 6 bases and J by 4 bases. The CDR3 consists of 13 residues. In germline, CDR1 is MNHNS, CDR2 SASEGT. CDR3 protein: CASRSGGNQPQHF. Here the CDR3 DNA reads TGTGCCAGCAGGTCAGGGGGAAATCAGCCCCAGCATTTT.

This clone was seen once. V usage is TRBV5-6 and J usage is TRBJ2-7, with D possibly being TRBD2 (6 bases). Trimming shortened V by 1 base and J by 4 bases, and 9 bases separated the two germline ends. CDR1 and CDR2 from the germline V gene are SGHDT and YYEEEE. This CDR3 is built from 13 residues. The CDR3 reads CASSLPEGYEQYF. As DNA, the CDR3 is TGTGCCAGCAGCTTGCCGGAGGGGTACGAGCAGTACTTC. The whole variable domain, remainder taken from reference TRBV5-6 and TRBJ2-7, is DAGVTQSPTHLIKTRGQQVTLRCSPKSGHDTVSWYQQALGQGPQFIFQYYEEEERQRGNFPDRFSGHQFPNYSSELNVNALLLGDSALYLCASSLPEGYEQYFGPGTRLTVT.

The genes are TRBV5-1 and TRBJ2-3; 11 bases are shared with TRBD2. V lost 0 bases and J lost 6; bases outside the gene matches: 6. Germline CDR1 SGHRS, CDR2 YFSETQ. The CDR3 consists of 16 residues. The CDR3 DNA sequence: TGCGCCAGCAGCTTGGCCGGGACTAGCGGATTCGATACGCAGTATTTT. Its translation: CASSLAGTSGFDTQYF.

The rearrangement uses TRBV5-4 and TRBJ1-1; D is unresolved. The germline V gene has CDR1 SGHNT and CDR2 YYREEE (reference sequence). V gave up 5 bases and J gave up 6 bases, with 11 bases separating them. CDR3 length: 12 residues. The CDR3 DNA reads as TGTGCCAGCAGTATGCTGGGCGCTGAAGCTTTCTTT. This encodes CASSMLGAEAFF. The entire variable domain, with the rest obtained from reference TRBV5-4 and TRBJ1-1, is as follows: ETGVTQSPTHLIKTRGQQVTLRCSSQSGHNTVSWYQQALGQGPQFIFQYYREEENGRGNFPPRFSGLQFPNYSSELNVNALELDDSALYLCASSMLGAEAFFGQGTRLTVV.

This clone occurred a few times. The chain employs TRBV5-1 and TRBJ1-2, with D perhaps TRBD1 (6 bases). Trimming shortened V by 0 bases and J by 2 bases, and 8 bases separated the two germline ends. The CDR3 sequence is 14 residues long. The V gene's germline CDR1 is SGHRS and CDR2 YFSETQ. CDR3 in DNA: TGCGCCAGCAGCTTGGAGGGGGTCAACTATGGCTACACCTTC. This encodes CASSLEGVNYGYTF.

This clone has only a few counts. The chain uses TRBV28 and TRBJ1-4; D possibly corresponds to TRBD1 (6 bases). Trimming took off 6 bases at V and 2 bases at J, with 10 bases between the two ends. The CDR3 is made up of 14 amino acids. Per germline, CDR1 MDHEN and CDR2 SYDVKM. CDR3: CASRRGHTNEKLFF. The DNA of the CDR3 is TGTGCCAGCAGGAGGGGACACACTAATGAAAAACTGTTTTTT.

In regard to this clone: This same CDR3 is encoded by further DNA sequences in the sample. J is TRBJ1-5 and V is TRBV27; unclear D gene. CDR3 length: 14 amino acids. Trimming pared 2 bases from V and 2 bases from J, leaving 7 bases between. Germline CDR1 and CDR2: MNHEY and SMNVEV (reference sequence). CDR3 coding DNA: TGTGCCAGCAGTTTAGGGCAGGGCAATCAGCCCCAGCATTTT. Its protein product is CASSLGQGNQPQHF.

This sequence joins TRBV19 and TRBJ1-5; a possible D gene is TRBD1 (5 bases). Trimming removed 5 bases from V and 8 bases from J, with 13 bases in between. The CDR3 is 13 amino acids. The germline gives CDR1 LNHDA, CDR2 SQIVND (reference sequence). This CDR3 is CASSVDSEKPQHF. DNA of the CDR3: TGTGCCAGTAGTGTCGACAGTGAAAAGCCCCAGCATTTT.

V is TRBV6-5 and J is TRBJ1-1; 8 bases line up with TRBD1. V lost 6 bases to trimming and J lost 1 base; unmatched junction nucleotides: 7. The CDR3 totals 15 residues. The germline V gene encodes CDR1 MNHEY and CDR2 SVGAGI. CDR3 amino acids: CASSLNGQGNTEAFF. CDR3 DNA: TGTGCCAGCAGCCTAAACGGACAGGGGAACACTGAAGCTTTCTTT.

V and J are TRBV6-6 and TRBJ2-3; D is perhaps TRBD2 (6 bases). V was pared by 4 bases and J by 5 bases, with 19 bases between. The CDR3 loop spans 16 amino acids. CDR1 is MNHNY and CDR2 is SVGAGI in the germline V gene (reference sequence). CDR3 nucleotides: TGTGCCAGCAGTTCCTATAGCGGAATCCGGGGAGATACGCAGTATTTT. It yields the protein CASSSYSGIRGDTQYF.

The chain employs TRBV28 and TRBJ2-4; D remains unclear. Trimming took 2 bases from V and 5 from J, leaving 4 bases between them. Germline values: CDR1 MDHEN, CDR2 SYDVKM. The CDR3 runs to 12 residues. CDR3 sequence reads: CASSLRQNIQYF. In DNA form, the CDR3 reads TGTGCCAGCAGTTTACGTCAAAACATTCAGTACTTC.

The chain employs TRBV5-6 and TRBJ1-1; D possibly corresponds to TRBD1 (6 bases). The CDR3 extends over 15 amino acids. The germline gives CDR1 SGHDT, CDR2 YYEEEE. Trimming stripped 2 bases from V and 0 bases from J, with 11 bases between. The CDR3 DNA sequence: TGTGCCAGCAGCTTTAGTCAGGGGATGAACACTGAAGCTTTCTTT. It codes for CASSFSQGMNTEAFF.

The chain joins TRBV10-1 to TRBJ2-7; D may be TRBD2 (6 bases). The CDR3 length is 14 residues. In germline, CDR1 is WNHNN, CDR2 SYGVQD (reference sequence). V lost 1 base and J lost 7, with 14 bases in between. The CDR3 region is CASSEYRASEEQYF. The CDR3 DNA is TGCGCCAGCAGTGAGTACCGGGCTAGCGAGGAGCAGTACTTC.

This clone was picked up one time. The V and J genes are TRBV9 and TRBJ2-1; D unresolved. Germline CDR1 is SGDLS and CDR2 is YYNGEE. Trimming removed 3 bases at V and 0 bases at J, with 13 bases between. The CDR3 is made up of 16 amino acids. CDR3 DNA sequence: TGTGCCAGCAGCGAGCCCCCCTCGCACTCCTACAATGAGCAGTTCTTC. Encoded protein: CASSEPPSHSYNEQFF.

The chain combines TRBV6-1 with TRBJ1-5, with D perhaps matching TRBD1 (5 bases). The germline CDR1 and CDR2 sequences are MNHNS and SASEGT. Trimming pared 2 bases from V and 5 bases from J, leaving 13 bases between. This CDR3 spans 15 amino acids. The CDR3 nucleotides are TGTGCCAGCAGTGAAACGGCAGGGTTGGATCAGCCCCAGCATTTT. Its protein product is CASSETAGLDQPQHF.

The CDR3 DNA reads TGTGCCACCAGCTCTGGACTAGTCAATGAGCAGTTCTTC. It codes for CATSSGLVNEQFF. This chain joins TRBV15 and TRBJ2-1; TRBD2 matches 7 bases. Per germline, CDR1 LNHNV and CDR2 YYDKDF (reference sequence). The CDR3 runs 13 residues. Germline trimming cut 5 bases from V and 6 bases from J; bases unmatched to any gene: 4.

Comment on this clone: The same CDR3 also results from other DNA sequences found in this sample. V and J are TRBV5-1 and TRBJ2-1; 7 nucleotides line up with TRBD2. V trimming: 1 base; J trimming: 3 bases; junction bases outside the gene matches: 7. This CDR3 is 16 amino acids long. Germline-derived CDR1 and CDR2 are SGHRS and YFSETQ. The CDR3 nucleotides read TGCGCCAGCAGCTTGAGGGCTAGCGGAGTCTACAATGAGCAGTTCTTC. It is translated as CASSLRASGVYNEQFF.

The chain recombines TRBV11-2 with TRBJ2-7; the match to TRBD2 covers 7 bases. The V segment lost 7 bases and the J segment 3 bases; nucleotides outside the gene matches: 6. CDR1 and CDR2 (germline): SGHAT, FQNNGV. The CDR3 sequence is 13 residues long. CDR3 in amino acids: CASKPTSFYEQYF. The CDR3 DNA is TGTGCCAGCAAGCCGACTAGCTTCTACGAGCAGTACTTC.

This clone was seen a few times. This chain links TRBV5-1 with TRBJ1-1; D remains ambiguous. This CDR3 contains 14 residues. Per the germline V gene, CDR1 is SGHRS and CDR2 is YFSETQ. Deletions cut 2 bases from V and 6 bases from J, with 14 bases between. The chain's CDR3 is CASSLQSISPEAFF. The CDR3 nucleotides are TGCGCCAGCAGCTTACAGTCGATCTCCCCTGAAGCTTTCTTT.

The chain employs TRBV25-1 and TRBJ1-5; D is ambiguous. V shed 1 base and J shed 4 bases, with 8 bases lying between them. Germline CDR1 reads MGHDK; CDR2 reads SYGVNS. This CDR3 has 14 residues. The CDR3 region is CASSELGGNQPQHF. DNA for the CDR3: TGTGCCAGCAGTGAATTAGGAGGGAATCAGCCCCAGCATTTT.

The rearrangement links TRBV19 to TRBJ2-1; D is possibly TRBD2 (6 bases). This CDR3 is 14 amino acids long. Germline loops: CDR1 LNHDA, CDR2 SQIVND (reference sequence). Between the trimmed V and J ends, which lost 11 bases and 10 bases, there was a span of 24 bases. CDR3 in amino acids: CASGRGGPLTEQFF. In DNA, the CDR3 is TGTGCCTCAGGGCGGGGCGGACCGCTTACGGAGCAGTTCTTC. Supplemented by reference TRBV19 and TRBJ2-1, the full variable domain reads DGGITQSPKYLFRKEGQNVTLSCEQNLNHDAMYWYRQDPGQGLRLIYYSQIVNDFQKGDIAEGYSVSREKKESFPLTVTSAQKNPTAFYLCASGRGGPLTEQFFGPGTRLTVL.

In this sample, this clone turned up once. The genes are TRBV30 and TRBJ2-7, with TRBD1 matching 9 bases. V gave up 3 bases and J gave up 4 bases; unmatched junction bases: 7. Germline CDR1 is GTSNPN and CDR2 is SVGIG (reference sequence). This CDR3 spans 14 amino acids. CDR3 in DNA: TGTGCCTGGAGGCCGGGGACAGGGAGATACGAGCAGTACTTC. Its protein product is CAWRPGTGRYEQYF.

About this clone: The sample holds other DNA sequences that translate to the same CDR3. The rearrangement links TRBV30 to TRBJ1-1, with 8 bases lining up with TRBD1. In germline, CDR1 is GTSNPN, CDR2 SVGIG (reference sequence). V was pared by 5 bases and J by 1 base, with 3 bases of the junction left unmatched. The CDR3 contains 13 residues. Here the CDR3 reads CAWRDRGNTEAFF. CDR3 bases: TGTGCCTGGCGTGACAGGGGGAACACTGAAGCTTTCTTT.